This entry is about one T cell receptor beta chain. Its antigen is not identified. A fixed DNA input of approximately 400 ng was used per bulk PBMC sample. The protocol was immunoSEQ multiplex PCR, while the TCRdb copy is restricted to in-frame clones and leaves out a portion. Of approximately 9,700 clones in the sample, roughly 90% are singletons; the top ten hold 30% to 35%. The entry originates in a study of blood T cell dynamics during melanoma immunotherapy. Study-level information: First-line therapy was either pembrolizumab or nivolumab with ipilimumab for metastatic melanoma.

The study's findings and limits: Unlike progressors, later disease-control patients had W3 repertoires gaining clonality or diversity.

Time point in this sample: pre-treatment baseline. Blood was drawn before treatment and at week 3 after checkpoint blockade. This sequence originates from a human donor with melanoma. The source material was blood, sampled from a patient treated with checkpoint blockade.

CDR3 DNA: TGTGCCAGCAGCTTAGCCGATGGGATTGGGGGAAAACTGTTTTTT. Its translation is CASSLADGIGGKLFF. This rearrangement joins TRBV7-2 to TRBJ1-4; possibly TRBD1 for D (5 bases). This CDR3 is built from 15 residues. Trimming cost V 0 bases and J 10 bases, with 15 bases left between them. CDR1 and CDR2 from the germline V gene are SGHTA and FQGNSA.